This T cell receptor (beta chain) was obtained from a study of CD8 T cells in ankylosing spondylitis. This CDR3 comprises 15 residues. Germline loops: CDR1 SGDLS, CDR2 YYNGEE. Trimming stripped 2 bases from V and 0 bases from J, with 9 bases between. This clonotype occurred many times. A single record per CDR3 protein comes from TCRdb applying MiXCR to the 5' RACE reads. The sample holds around 130,000 distinct CDR3 sequences; around 7% are singletons and the top ten take 10% to 15%. This rearrangement joins TRBV9 to TRBJ2-1, with D possibly called TRBD1 or TRBD2 (5 bases each). This sequence originates from a male donor with ankylosing spondylitis or in good health (not recorded which). What was sequenced was blood, either unsorted or a sorted T cell fraction (not recorded which). CDR3 nucleotides: TGTGCCAGCAGCGTTTGGGGGAACTCCTACAATGAGCAGTTCTTC. Translation: CASSVWGNSYNEQFF.